The sequence of this TCR beta chain was determined in a study of human T cells and chemical hapten exposure. In germline, CDR1 is SQVTM, CDR2 ANQGSEA. Trimming cost V 4 bases and J 8 bases, with 23 bases left between them. The CDR3 is 15 residues long. Time point denoted: patch test 3, about 24 weeks after DPC sensitization. Treatment: therapeutic diphenylcyclopropenone sensitization with weekly scalp DPC. This clonotype was observed at least ten times. The antigen remains undetermined. During construction of the library, unique molecular identifiers were attached to individual cDNA molecules for quantitative, reproducible TCR counting. In TCRdb, the RACE reads were re-called with MiXCR into one record per CDR3 protein. The table records about 200,000 distinct CDR3 sequences, about 25% of them present only once. Whole-study findings and limits: There were significantly more large CDR3 similarity clusters among expanded TCRs than among controls.

This TCR derives from a woman aged 40 to 50 with alopecia areata. Some clones in this sample may be carry-over from other donors' samples. The chain combines TRBV29-1 with TRBJ1-1; D gene ambiguous. Sequencing used whole blood, obtained in connection with sensitization to the hapten diphenylcyclopropenone (DPC). Here the CDR3 DNA reads TGCAGCGTTGCTGGACGGGCAGGAGGGCCGGTGGAAGCTTTCTTT. Encoded protein: CSVAGRAGGPVEAFF.